This is a list of T cell receptor beta chains from one sample in a study of OX40 agonist ivuxolimab in advanced cancers. The assay was immunoSEQ multiplex PCR, and TCRdb's table has in-frame clones only and misses some. The sample carries some 65,000 clones, about 85% recorded once. This specimen consisted of CD4+ or CD8+ T cells sorted from blood, obtained in a trial of the OX40 agonist ivuxolimab. These receptors were obtained from an adult with an advanced solid tumor such as melanoma, head and neck, liver or kidney cancer. Both conserved end residues are part of each CDR3. D genes are given only for firm matches. Expanded clones are given a class, and other clones once, few, many or no size at all.

D gene,V gene,J gene,clone size,CDR3 protein,CDR3 DNA
TRBD1,TRBV6-1,TRBJ1-3,.,CASSPGGGNTIYF,TGTGCCAGCAGCCCAGGGGGGGGTAACACCATATATTTT
.,TRBV28,TRBJ2-3,.,CASRIPTDTQYF,TGTGCCAGCAGGATCCCCACAGATACGCAGTATTTT
TRBD1,TRBV7-2,TRBJ1-2,few,CASSPYRGAGYTF,TGTGCCAGCAGCCCATACAGGGGTGCAGGCTACACCTTC
.,TRBV6-5,TRBJ2-7,.,CASSYSRLTAYEQYF,TGTGCCAGCAGTTACTCGAGACTTACCGCCTACGAGCAGTACTTC
TRBD1,TRBV19,TRBJ2-7,.,CASSKSGTGAGEQYF,TGTGCCAGTAGTAAATCCGGGACAGGGGCCGGGGAGCAGTACTTC
.,TRBV7-9,TRBJ2-5,.,CASNRGTGYIGQETQYF,TGTGCCTCCAACCGAGGAACAGGGTATATCGGGCAAGAGACCCAGTACTTC
TRBD1,TRBV5-5,TRBJ2-5,once,CASSSGGQGVMETQYF,TGTGCCAGCAGCTCCGGCGGACAGGGGGTGATGGAGACCCAGTACTTC
.,TRBV7-9,TRBJ1-3,.,CASSLVAGNTIYF,TGTGCCAGCAGCTTAGTAGCAGGGAACACCATATATTTT
TRBD2,TRBV7-2,TRBJ2-1,.,CASSSLAGGYNEQFF,TGTGCCAGCAGCTCACTAGCGGGGGGTTACAATGAGCAGTTCTTC
.,TRBV30,TRBJ2-5,.,CAWSVQPGTQYF,TGTGCCTGGAGTGTACAACCCGGGACCCAGTACTTC
.,TRBV5-1,TRBJ2-3,.,CASTPSGILDTQYF,TGCGCCAGCACACCCTCCGGGATTTTGGATACGCAGTATTTT
TRBD2,TRBV7-9,TRBJ2-3,.,CASSASGRGNTQYF,TGTGCCAGCAGCGCCAGCGGGAGGGGAAATACGCAGTATTTT
TRBD1,TRBV7-9,TRBJ1-2,.,CASSSSGGNYGYTF,TGTGCCAGCAGCTCGTCAGGGGGTAACTATGGCTACACCTTC
.,TRBV21-1,TRBJ1-1,.,CASSPIQGLLRGTEAFF,TGTGCCAGCAGTCCCATACAGGGGCTCCTACGGGGCACTGAAGCTTTCTTT
.,TRBV5-6,TRBJ1-2,.,CASSLGGDGYTF,TGTGCCAGCAGCCTGGGGGGAGATGGCTACACCTTC
.,TRBV7-2,TRBJ2-7,once,CASSQDRDVGPSYEQYF,TGTGCCAGCAGCCAAGATCGGGACGTCGGGCCTTCCTACGAGCAGTACTTC
.,TRBV5-1,TRBJ1-4,.,CASSRHSSRATNEKLFF,TGCGCCAGCAGCCGACATTCAAGTCGCGCAACTAATGAAAAACTGTTTTTT
TRBD1,TRBV28,TRBJ1-3,.,CASSYEGAGGNTIYF,TGTGCCAGCAGTTATGAGGGGGCTGGGGGAAACACCATATATTTT
TRBD1,TRBV11-3,TRBJ2-7,.,CASSYQGQGSYEQYF,TGTGCCAGCAGCTACCAGGGACAGGGCTCCTACGAGCAGTACTTC
.,TRBV4-1,TRBJ1-1,.,CASSLREENTEAFF,TGCGCCAGCAGTCTAAGGGAGGAGAACACTGAAGCTTTCTTT
TRBD1,TRBV2,TRBJ1-5,.,CASSGQGIQPQHF,TGTGCCAGCAGTGGACAGGGGATACAGCCCCAGCATTTT
.,TRBV30,TRBJ2-1,.,CAWSVSRLALYNEQFF,TGTGCCTGGAGTGTCTCTCGGCTTGCTCTGTACAATGAGCAGTTCTTC
TRBD1,TRBV28,TRBJ2-7,.,CASQQGAPYEQYF,TGTGCCAGCCAACAGGGGGCCCCCTACGAGCAGTACTTC
.,TRBV5-6,TRBJ2-1,.,CASSLLGYSYNEQFF,TGTGCCAGCAGCTTGTTGGGGTACTCCTACAATGAGCAGTTCTTC
TRBD2,TRBV27,TRBJ2-1,once,CASSSLAGRSYNEQFF,TGTGCCAGCAGTTCACTAGCGGGCCGCTCCTACAATGAGCAGTTCTTC
.,TRBV6-4,TRBJ2-3,.,CASSERTADTQYF,TGTGCCAGCAGTGAAAGGACGGCAGATACGCAGTATTTT
.,TRBV6-5,TRBJ2-7,.,CASVGSVGEQYF,TGTGCCAGTGTGGGGTCGGTGGGCGAGCAGTACTTC